This TCR beta chain was sequenced for a study of beta chain features in type 1 diabetes. Study as a whole: Comparable age, gender and cell yields were observed in patients relative to healthy donors.

Study-wide findings and caveats: VDJ junctions from patients with type 1 diabetes contained fewer insertions and more deletions. For cells with high TCR expression, cDNA sequencing could yield over-representation. People with Type 1 diabetes carried modestly yet significantly shorter TCRB CDR3s in all four CD4+ subsets.

As to this clone: As yet, its antigen is unknown. One end of the junction does not line up with germline, which may come from a read error.

The germline V gene encodes CDR1 MNHNS and CDR2 SASEGT. The CDR3 spans 15 residues. Expressed TCRB transcripts got sequenced, as all isolated RNA was reverse transcribed. TCRdb's table, derived via immunoSEQ multiplex PCR, lists solely in-frame clones and lacks some. Here the sample spans around 15,000 clones, around two thirds being singletons. The specimen sequenced was Tregs from blood. This chain uses TRBV6-1 with TRBJ1-1; no definite D call. The receptor was isolated from a young man with type 1 diabetes. CDR3 sequence: CASSPETGMNTEAFF. The CDR3 region has the DNA TGTGCCAGCAGTCCTGAGACGGGAATGAACACTGAAGCTTTCTTC.